This entry concerns a single T cell receptor beta chain. Its antigen is unknown. The input lacks base qualities; no much larger clone sits a single base away. The CDR3 numbers 14 residues from cysteine through phenylalanine. Just CDR3 DNA is preserved here, 42 bases in frame from base 1. Compared with germline, V lacks 4 bases and J lacks 6 bases; bases without a gene match: 3. Per the germline V gene, SGDLS is the CDR1 and YYNGEE is the CDR2. These data belong to a study of blood T cell repertoires in COVID-19 (dated by TCRdb to the early 2020s). About the investigation overall: Samples from collaborators originated in the United States, Italy and Spain and spanned both the acute and convalescent phases of COVID-19. The material from the prospective study consisted of cDNA or gDNA derived from T cells, B-cell-depleted T cells, or PBMCs. The dataset comprised deeply sampled blood TCRbeta repertoires from subjects exposed to, actively infected with, or recovered from COVID-19. The repertoires were made available in a free public database intended to serve as a resource for research on the immune response to SARS-CoV-2. Samples came from the ongoing ImmuneRACE study (first 160 participants) plus 1,254 subjects from 6 global collaborators. Nearly every sample came with metadata listing a de-identified subject ID, COVID-19 status, age in years and sex. Where available, HLA class I and class II types were taken from metadata supplied by the sample provider and were not determined by assay-based typing.

General conclusions and limits of the study: How much clinical and demographic metadata was included differed by source and by participant, and the metadata was provided uncurated.

Whole blood was collected in K2EDTA tubes by collaborating institutions according to the institutions' own protocols. For TCRbeta analysis, collaborators shipped samples as frozen whole blood, isolated PBMCs, or DNA extracted from either of those sample types. TCRbeta CDR3 regions were amplified from genomic DNA by means of the immunoSEQ Assay, a bias-controlled multiplex PCR. On the study's bioinformatics: Within the assay, amplification of reference gene primers was used to estimate how many nucleated cells each sample contained. To quantify the absolute abundance of each unique TCRbeta CDR3 rearrangement, sequence reads were collapsed and filtered. For each sample, productive Simpson clonality was calculated as the square root of Simpson's diversity index over productive rearrangements. Not all clones reach the TCRdb copy of this immuneACCESS table, which keeps in-frame sequences only. Checked studies attribute under half of the gap to unresolved V genes and leave the rest unexplained. The DNA was the basis for D and trimming; V, J and clone size are from that table. Across this sample there are about 40,000 clones, with about 88% seen only once. The ten largest account for 10% to 15% of the sample.

The rearranged segments are TRBV9 and TRBJ1-4, and TRBD1 matches 10 of the central bases. Sequencing used peripheral blood. The sequence came from a man in his 60s with active COVID-19. The base sequence is TGTGCCAGCAGCTCGGACAGGGGGGATGAAAAACTGTTTTTT. This sequence encodes CASSSDRGDEKLFF.